This TCR beta chain was sequenced in a study of neurological immune-mediated disorders. Study-level findings and limits: No CDR3 amino acid sequences were shared by expanded clones across subjects, suggesting private repertoires in all groups. Patients with HTLV-1-associated myelopathy had the highest level of TCR clonal expansion, whereas patients with multiple sclerosis had the lowest level, falling beneath the level found in healthy controls. According to phylogenetic grouping, one related-CDR3 cluster, a possible signature, contained the repertoires of 18 of 34 multiple sclerosis patients.

MiXCR was run by TCRdb on the 5' RACE reads, yielding one entry per CDR3 protein. The sample lists tens of thousands of distinct CDR3 sequences; around 3.6% were seen once. This clonotype was counted many times. The antigen remains undetermined. A total of 2 million PBMCs stored at -80 degrees C provided the unsorted libraries. Germline V CDR1 and CDR2: LNHNV, YYDKDF (reference sequence). CDR3 length: 18 residues. V shed 0 bases and J shed 0 bases, with 16 bases lying between them. The chain combines TRBV15 with TRBJ2-3, with D possibly being TRBD2 (5 bases). This receptor was obtained from a woman aged 45-60 years with multiple sclerosis. Sequencing was performed on PBMCs. The CDR3 sequence is CATSRDRQGGQSTDTQYF. The CDR3 DNA is TGTGCCACCAGCAGAGATCGGCAAGGAGGCCAAAGCACAGATACGCAGTATTTT.